The sequence of this TCR beta chain was determined in a study of breast tumors, draining lymph nodes, adjacent tissues. Ten or more counts support this clonotype. The antigen is unknown. The study, taken as a whole, reports: That most tumor T cells come from lymph nodes remained unproven. Tumor repertoires ranked between lymph nodes and nontumor tissue in diversity, with V and J gene preferences. Data fit most tumor T cells coming from lymph node, expanding in tumor.

MiXCR, applied by TCRdb to the multiplex PCR reads, yields one record per CDR3 protein. The repertoire has some 130,000 distinct CDR3 sequences, 20% of them found once; the top ten carry roughly 4%. The CDR3 sequence is 15 residues long. Per the germline V gene, CDR1 is MNHEY and CDR2 is SMNVEV (reference sequence). Between the trimmed V and J ends, which lost 4 bases and 6 bases, there was a span of 16 bases. Breast cancer patients provided tissue from their axillary draining lymph nodes. Sequencing was done on a sample of axillary lymph node tissue. The chain employs TRBV27 and TRBJ2-1; D is possibly TRBD2 (6 bases). This TCR came from a female donor with breast cancer. Some clones in this sample may be carry-over from other donors' samples. The DNA for the CDR3 is TGTGCCAGCAGTTGGGCAGGCGGGGACCCCAATGAGCAGTTCTTC. This encodes CASSWAGGDPNEQFF.